This T cell receptor (beta chain) was documented in a study of T cells in Graves' hyperthyroidism and ophthalmopathy. Study-level findings and limits: Appearing also in blood were most of the thyroid clonotypes expanded above 0.001. Ophthalmopathy was distinguished from stable hyperthyroidism by 13 V-J signatures.

V lost 7 bases to trimming and J lost 5 bases, with 17 bases between them. This CDR3 has 14 amino acids. Notes on this clonotype: No antigen is known for it.

Regions amplified from RNA transcripts were the TCR beta CDR3 regions. HTBI primers were employed in a first-round RT-PCR of the TCR CDR3. TCRdb analysed the multiplex PCR reads with MiXCR anew, one entry per CDR3 protein. The sample lists a few hundred thousand distinct CDR3 sequences, more than 45% occurring once. Diagnosis relied on clinical symptoms, serum thyroxine and TRAb, thyroid ultrasound and orbital computed tomography. The source of this sequence is an adult woman with Graves' disease, either hyperthyroidism or ophthalmopathy (not recorded which). This chain connects TRBV12-3 or TRBV12-4 to TRBJ1-1, with D maybe TRBD1 (5 bases). Input material: peripheral blood or thyroid tissue (not recorded which). As DNA, the CDR3 is TGTGCCAGCATGCCACGGGCGGGGGGGACTGAAGCTTTCTTT. Translated, it gives CASMPRAGGTEAFF.